This TCR beta chain was documented in a study of cytomegalovirus exposure and HLA in healthy donors. Study as a whole: According to later analysis, the same platform produced the 120 or so validation and several hundred first-cohort repertoires.

Study-wide results and caveats: In the 120 or so validation repertoires, 85% to 95% of cluster scores exceeded 0, per a later analysis.

The donors formed part of the approximately 130-subject validation cohort, distinct from the roughly 700-subject first cohort. Concerning this clone itself: Its antigen is currently unknown.

The length of the CDR3 is 13 residues. Germline values: CDR1 SGHAT, CDR2 FQNNGV. Trimming pared 4 bases from V and 4 bases from J, leaving 10 bases between. Only in-frame clones appear in the TCRdb table, and some are missing; sequencing was by immunoSEQ multiplex PCR. The data show approximately 180,000 clones, roughly 88% seen once. The clonotype was recovered from a woman aged 18-29 years in good health and CMV-seronegative. This chain joins TRBV11-2 and TRBJ2-5; D ambiguous. Sequenced: PBMCs. In nucleotides, the CDR3 is TGTGCCAGCAGCTGGGTGTCAGGAGAGACCCAGTACTTC. As protein: CASSWVSGETQYF.